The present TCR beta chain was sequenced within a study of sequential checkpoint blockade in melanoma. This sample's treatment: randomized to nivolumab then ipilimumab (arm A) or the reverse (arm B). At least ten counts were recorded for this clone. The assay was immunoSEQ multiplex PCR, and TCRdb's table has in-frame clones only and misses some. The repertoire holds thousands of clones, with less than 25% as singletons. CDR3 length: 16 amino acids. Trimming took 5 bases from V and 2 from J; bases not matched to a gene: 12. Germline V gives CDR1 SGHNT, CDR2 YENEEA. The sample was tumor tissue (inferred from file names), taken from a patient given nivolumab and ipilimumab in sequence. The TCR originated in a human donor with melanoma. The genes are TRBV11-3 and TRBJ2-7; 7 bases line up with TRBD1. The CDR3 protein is CASSPGQALSTYEQYF. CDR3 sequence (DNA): TGTGCCAGCAGCCCCGGACAGGCCCTGTCGACCTACGAGCAGTACTTC.